This T cell receptor (beta chain) was sequenced during a study of blood T cell repertoires in COVID-19. Study-level information: The cDNA or gDNA used as material had been derived from T cells, B-cell-depleted T cells, or PBMCs.

Produced via immunoSEQ multiplex PCR; TCRdb's table is partial and in-frame only. Altogether 210,000 or so clones are present, roughly 80% being singletons, with the ten largest covering under 11%. Germline-derived CDR1 and CDR2 are SGHTA and FQGNSA. The CDR3 covers 15 residues. V lost 2 bases, J lost 4 bases, and 13 bases lay in between. The rearrangement links TRBV7-2 to TRBJ2-3; the D gene is possibly TRBD2 (6 bases). Sequencing was performed on peripheral blood. The source of this sequence is a woman aged 80 or over with acute or convalescent COVID-19. Here the CDR3 DNA reads TGTGCCAGCAGCTTACGGCGGGGATTGGCAGATACGCAGTATTTT. Translating it yields CASSLRRGLADTQYF. The full variable domain, in which reference TRBV7-2 and TRBJ2-3 provide the parts outside the CDR3, is GAGVSQSPSNKVTEKGKDVELRCDPISGHTALYWYRQSLGQGLEFLIYFQGNSAPDKSGLPSDRFSAERTGGSVSTLTIQRTQQEDSAVYLCASSLRRGLADTQYFGPGTRLTVL.